This is a list of T cell receptor beta chains from one sample in a study of T cells in Graves' hyperthyroidism and ophthalmopathy. A single record per CDR3 protein comes from TCRdb applying MiXCR to the multiplex PCR reads. The table shows around 500,000 distinct CDR3 sequences, with under 15% occurring only once. Sequencing was performed on blood. The receptors shown here come from a woman under 30 with Graves' hyperthyroidism. Both conserved end residues are part of each CDR3. A D gene is named only where the DNA matches it firmly. Clone size, where shown, is once, few, many, or a class for clones that have expanded.

D: -
J: TRBJ2-1
size: -
V: TRBV18
CDR3: CASSKAEQSNNEQFF
DNA: TGTGCCAGCTCAAAGGCGGAACAGTCTAACAATGAGCAGTTCTTC

D: -
J: TRBJ2-1
size: many
V: TRBV6-6
CDR3: CASSYSRVVTGPYNEQFF
DNA: TGTGCCAGCAGTTACTCGAGAGTAGTGACAGGCCCCTACAATGAGCAGTTCTTC

D: -
J: TRBJ1-5
size: -
V: TRBV19
CDR3: CAGSPSVGAQPQHF
DNA: TGTGCCGGTAGCCCTTCGGTTGGGGCTCAGCCCCAGCATTTT

D: TRBD2
J: TRBJ2-3
size: many
V: TRBV12-3/TRBV12-4
CDR3: CASILAGVSADTQYF
DNA: TGTGCCAGCATACTAGCGGGAGTCTCCGCAGATACGCAGTATTTT

D: -
J: TRBJ2-5
size: many
V: TRBV5-8
CDR3: CASSLTTGGETQYF
DNA: TGTGCCAGCAGCTTAACTACTGGGGGGGAGACCCAGTACTTC

D: -
J: TRBJ1-1
size: few
V: TRBV5-5
CDR3: CASSLGMVTEAFF
DNA: TGTGCCAGCAGCCTCGGGATGGTCACTGAAGCTTTCTTT

D: -
J: TRBJ2-7
size: -
V: TRBV18
CDR3: CASSTSRAQSSYEQYF
DNA: TGTGCCAGCTCAACTTCGAGGGCGCAAAGCTCCTACGAGCAGTACTTC

D: TRBD2
J: TRBJ2-7
size: few
V: TRBV20-1
CDR3: CSAFGRSPSYEQYF
DNA: TGCAGTGCTTTCGGGAGGAGCCCCTCCTACGAGCAGTACTTC

D: -
J: TRBJ2-2
size: many
V: TRBV5-1
CDR3: CASSFDSNLYTGELFF
DNA: TGCGCCAGCAGCTTCGACTCCAACTTATACACCGGGGAGCTGTTTTTT

D: TRBD2
J: TRBJ2-3
size: few
V: TRBV7-7
CDR3: CASSEGLAGPDTQYF
DNA: TGTGCTAGCTCGGAGGGATTAGCGGGGCCAGATACGCAGTATTTT

D: TRBD1
J: TRBJ1-2
size: -
V: TRBV5-1
CDR3: CASGSGTGGGYTF
DNA: TGCGCCAGCGGATCCGGGACAGGCGGTGGCTACACCTTC

D: -
J: TRBJ1-5
size: many
V: TRBV5-6
CDR3: CASSFRGYGQPQHF
DNA: TGTGCCAGCAGCTTTAGGGGGTACGGGCAGCCCCAGCATTTT

D: -
J: TRBJ2-7
size: -
V: TRBV2
CDR3: CATSDNDRTSYEQYF
DNA: TGTGCCACCAGTGACAACGACAGGACCTCCTACGAGCAGTACTTC

D: -
J: TRBJ2-1
size: many
V: TRBV15
CDR3: CATTQGLRADYNEQFF
DNA: TGTGCCACCACACAGGGTCTCAGGGCCGACTACAATGAGCAGTTCTTC

D: TRBD1
J: TRBJ1-3
size: many
V: TRBV9
CDR3: CASSVWDRGSGGNTIYF
DNA: TGTGCCAGCAGCGTTTGGGACAGGGGATCGGGTGGAAACACCATATATTTT

D: -
J: TRBJ2-2
size: -
V: TRBV12-5
CDR3: CASGPITGELFF
DNA: TGTGCTAGTGGTCCTATCACCGGGGAGCTGTTTTTT

D: -
J: TRBJ1-2
size: few
V: TRBV7-9
CDR3: CASVLQGYGYTF
DNA: TGTGCCAGCGTACTACAGGGTTATGGCTACACCTTC

D: TRBD2
J: TRBJ2-1
size: once
V: TRBV29-1
CDR3: CSGRLADTYNEQFF
DNA: TGCAGCGGCAGACTAGCGGATACCTACAATGAGCAGTTCTTC

D: -
J: TRBJ2-1
size: many
V: TRBV24-1
CDR3: CATSDLGSYPQDEQFF
DNA: TGTGCCACCAGTGATTTAGGGAGTTACCCACAGGATGAGCAGTTCTTC

D: -
J: TRBJ2-5
size: many
V: TRBV7-2
CDR3: CASSFQGRETQYF
DNA: TGTGCCAGCAGCTTTCAAGGGCGGGAGACCCAGTACTTC

D: TRBD1
J: TRBJ1-2
size: many
V: TRBV3-1
CDR3: CASSQNTGTDFNYGYTF
DNA: TGTGCCAGCAGCCAGAATACCGGGACAGATTTTAACTATGGCTACACCTTC

D: TRBD2
J: TRBJ2-2
size: -
V: TRBV12-3/TRBV12-4
CDR3: CASSRAVRASGTGELFF
DNA: TGTGCCAGCAGTAGAGCGGTCCGGGCTAGCGGAACCGGGGAGCTGTTTTTT

D: TRBD1
J: TRBJ2-4
size: many
V: TRBV11-1
CDR3: CASSLRDSGFLAKNIQYF
DNA: TGTGCCAGCAGCCTCCGGGACAGTGGTTTTCTGGCCAAAAACATTCAGTACTTC

D: TRBD1
J: TRBJ1-1
size: many
V: TRBV11-3
CDR3: CASSLRDRENTEAFF
DNA: TGTGCCAGCAGCCTCCGGGACAGGGAGAACACTGAAGCTTTCTTT

D: -
J: TRBJ2-5
size: -
V: TRBV5-6
CDR3: CASSLTRETQYF
DNA: TGTGCCAGCAGCTTAACGCGAGAGACCCAGTACTTC

D: -
J: TRBJ1-2
size: few
V: TRBV27
CDR3: CASSSLKPEGYTF
DNA: TGTGCCAGCAGTTCACTGAAGCCGGAGGGCTACACCTTC

D: -
J: TRBJ2-2
size: many
V: TRBV5-6
CDR3: CASSFALNTGELFF
DNA: TGTGCCAGCAGCTTTGCTCTCAACACCGGGGAGCTGTTTTTT

D: TRBD2
J: TRBJ2-1
size: -
V: TRBV20-1
CDR3: CSARGETSGRPSFYNEQFF
DNA: TGCAGTGCTAGAGGGGAGACTAGCGGGAGGCCCAGTTTCTACAATGAGCAGTTCTTC

D: -
J: TRBJ2-1
size: -
V: TRBV20-1
CDR3: CSAQSVSGGNNEQFF
DNA: TGCAGTGCCCAGTCCGTCTCCGGGGGAAACAATGAGCAGTTCTTC

D: -
J: TRBJ2-3
size: -
V: TRBV19
CDR3: CASSIMNMATDTQYF
DNA: TGTGCCAGTAGTATAATGAATATGGCCACAGATACGCAGTATTTT

D: -
J: TRBJ2-5
size: many
V: TRBV2
CDR3: CASLAEETQYF
DNA: TGTGCCAGTTTAGCGGAAGAGACCCAGTACTTC

D: -
J: TRBJ2-7
size: -
V: TRBV6-1
CDR3: CASREGAGASYEQYF
DNA: TGTGCCAGCAGGGAGGGGGCAGGGGCGTCCTACGAGCAGTACTTC

D: -
J: TRBJ1-6
size: many
V: TRBV6-5
CDR3: CASSYEAGGTSYNSPLHF
DNA: TGTGCCAGCAGTTACGAGGCGGGCGGAACTTCCTATAATTCACCCCTCCACTTT

D: TRBD2
J: TRBJ2-3
size: -
V: TRBV11-2
CDR3: CASSPTSGSRADTQYF
DNA: TGTGCCAGCAGCCCGACTAGCGGGAGTCGAGCAGATACGCAGTATTTT

D: -
J: TRBJ2-1
size: many
V: TRBV30
CDR3: CAWTVDSYNEQFF
DNA: TGTGCCTGGACAGTCGACTCCTACAATGAGCAGTTCTTC

D: -
J: TRBJ1-3
size: many
V: TRBV3-1
CDR3: CASSPQGGGNTIYF
DNA: TGTGCCAGCAGCCCTCAAGGAGGTGGAAACACCATATATTTT

D: -
J: TRBJ1-2
size: many
V: TRBV5-1
CDR3: CASSFLVNYGYTF
DNA: TGCGCCAGCAGCTTTTTAGTGAACTATGGCTACACCTTC

D: -
J: TRBJ1-2
size: many
V: TRBV20-1
CDR3: CSVHPRASGYTF
DNA: TGCAGTGTTCACCCACGGGCAAGCGGCTACACCTTC

D: TRBD1
J: TRBJ1-1
size: many
V: TRBV15
CDR3: CATSRGQGDNTEAFF
DNA: TGTGCCACCAGCAGAGGACAGGGGGATAACACTGAAGCTTTCTTT

D: TRBD1
J: TRBJ2-5
size: many
V: TRBV30
CDR3: CAWASGTGGFETQYF
DNA: TGTGCCTGGGCTAGCGGGACAGGGGGCTTTGAGACCCAGTACTTC

D: -
J: TRBJ1-4
size: many
V: TRBV11-2
CDR3: CASSLRAGDRTNEKLFF
DNA: TGTGCCAGCAGCTTACGGGCCGGTGATCGGACTAATGAAAAACTGTTTTTT

D: TRBD1
J: TRBJ1-4
size: -
V: TRBV9
CDR3: CASSVRGTGHNEKLFF
DNA: TGTGCCAGCAGCGTACGGGGGACAGGGCATAATGAAAAACTGTTTTTT

D: -
J: TRBJ1-2
size: many
V: TRBV6-5
CDR3: CASSYSRRDGYTF
DNA: TGTGCCAGCAGTTACTCGAGGAGGGACGGCTACACCTTC

D: -
J: TRBJ1-4
size: many
V: TRBV12-5
CDR3: CASVLDEKLFF
DNA: TGTGCTAGTGTCCTGGATGAAAAACTGTTTTTT

D: -
J: TRBJ2-1
size: many
V: TRBV7-6
CDR3: CASSLVDGNNEQFF
DNA: TGTGCCAGCAGCTTAGTTGACGGGAACAATGAGCAGTTCTTC

D: TRBD2
J: TRBJ2-5
size: -
V: TRBV3-1
CDR3: CASSQLPGLAGVETQYF
DNA: TGTGCCAGCAGCCAACTACCGGGACTAGCGGGAGTCGAGACCCAGTACTTC

D: TRBD1
J: TRBJ2-1
size: many
V: TRBV18
CDR3: CASSPTGSEQFF
DNA: TGTGCCAGCTCTCCGACAGGGAGTGAGCAGTTCTTC

D: -
J: TRBJ1-3
size: -
V: TRBV13
CDR3: CASSSNSEGNTIYF
DNA: TGTGCCAGCAGCTCGAATAGCGAAGGAAACACCATATATTTT

D: TRBD2
J: TRBJ2-7
size: many
V: TRBV29-1
CDR3: CSAETSGRSNSYEQYF
DNA: TGCAGCGCCGAGACTAGCGGGAGATCCAATTCCTACGAGCAGTACTTC

D: TRBD1
J: TRBJ2-1
size: -
V: TRBV7-3
CDR3: CASGTGTGGYNEQFF
DNA: TGTGCCAGCGGGACCGGGACAGGGGGCTACAATGAGCAGTTCTTC

D: TRBD1
J: TRBJ2-4
size: many
V: TRBV11-2
CDR3: CASSPGQVRNIQYF
DNA: TGTGCCAGCAGCCCGGGACAGGTCAGAAACATTCAGTACTTC

D: -
J: TRBJ2-5
size: many
V: TRBV30
CDR3: CAWSVSLETQYF
DNA: TGTGCCTGGAGTGTTTCACTGGAGACCCAGTACTTC

D: -
J: TRBJ1-3
size: many
V: TRBV19
CDR3: CASSIGPVGNTIYF
DNA: TGTGCCAGTAGTATAGGGCCAGTAGGAAACACCATATATTTT

D: TRBD2
J: TRBJ2-1
size: -
V: TRBV6-2/TRBV6-3
CDR3: CASSVLAGGGNEQFF
DNA: TGTGCCAGCAGTGTCTTAGCGGGAGGAGGCAATGAGCAGTTCTTC

D: TRBD2
J: TRBJ2-1
size: few
V: TRBV20-1
CDR3: CSARDSGGYNEQFF
DNA: TGCAGTGCTAGGGATAGCGGGGGGTACAATGAGCAGTTCTTC

D: -
J: TRBJ1-1
size: few
V: TRBV15
CDR3: CATSQAWGDQNTEAFF
DNA: TGTGCCACCAGCCAAGCCTGGGGGGACCAGAACACTGAAGCTTTCTTT

D: TRBD1
J: TRBJ2-7
size: few
V: TRBV5-1
CDR3: CASSRTGTGVSYEQYF
DNA: TGCGCCAGCAGCCGGACTGGGACAGGGGTTTCCTACGAGCAGTACTTC